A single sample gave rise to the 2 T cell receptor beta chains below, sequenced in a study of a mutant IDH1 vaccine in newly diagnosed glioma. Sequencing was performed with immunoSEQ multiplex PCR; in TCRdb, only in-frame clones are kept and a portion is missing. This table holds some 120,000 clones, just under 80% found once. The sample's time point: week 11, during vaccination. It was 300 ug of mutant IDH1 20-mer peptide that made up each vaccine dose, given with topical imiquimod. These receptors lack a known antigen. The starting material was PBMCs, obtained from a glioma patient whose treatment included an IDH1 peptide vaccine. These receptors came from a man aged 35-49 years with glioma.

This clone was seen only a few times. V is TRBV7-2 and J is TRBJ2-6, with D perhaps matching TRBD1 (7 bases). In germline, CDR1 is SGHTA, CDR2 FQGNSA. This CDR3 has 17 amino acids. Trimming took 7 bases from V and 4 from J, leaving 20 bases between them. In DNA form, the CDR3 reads TGTGCCAGCACACTCAGACAGGGACTGGGAGGGGCCAACGTCCTGACTTTC. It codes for CASTLRQGLGGANVLTF.

The CDR3, as DNA: TGCGCCAGCAGCCAAGAAGGGACGAGCTCCTACGAGCAGTACTTC. This sequence encodes CASSQEGTSSYEQYF. V gene TRBV4-3 combines with J gene TRBJ2-7; D is perhaps TRBD1 or TRBD2 (5 bases each). The CDR3 runs to 15 residues. CDR1 and CDR2 from the germline V gene are LGHNA and YSLEER. V lost 0 bases and J lost 0, with 9 bases in between.